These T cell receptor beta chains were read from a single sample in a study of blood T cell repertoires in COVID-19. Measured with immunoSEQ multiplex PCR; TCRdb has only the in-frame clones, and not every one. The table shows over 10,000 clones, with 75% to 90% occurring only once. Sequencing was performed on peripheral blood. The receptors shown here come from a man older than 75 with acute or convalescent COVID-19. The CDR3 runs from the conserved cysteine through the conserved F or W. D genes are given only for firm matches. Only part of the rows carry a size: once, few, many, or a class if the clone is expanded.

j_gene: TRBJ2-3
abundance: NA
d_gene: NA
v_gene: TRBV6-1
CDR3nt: TGTGCCAGCAGTGAACAGGGTAGGGATGATACGCAGTATTTT
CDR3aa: CASSEQGRDDTQYF

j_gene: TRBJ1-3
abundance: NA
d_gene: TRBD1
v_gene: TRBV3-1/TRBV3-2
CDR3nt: TGTGCCTCCCGAGGGGGACAGGGCGTAACTGGAAACACCATATATTTT
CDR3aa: CASRGGQGVTGNTIYF

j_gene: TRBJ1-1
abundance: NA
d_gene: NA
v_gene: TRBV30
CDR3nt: TGTGCCTGGTCCCGGACGGGGGGCACTGAAGCTTTCTTT
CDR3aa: CAWSRTGGTEAFF

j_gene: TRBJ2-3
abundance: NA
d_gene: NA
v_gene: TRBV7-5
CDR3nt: TGTGCCAGAAGCCCGCGGGACTGTAGCACAGATACGCAGTATTTT
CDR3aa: CARSPRDCSTDTQYF

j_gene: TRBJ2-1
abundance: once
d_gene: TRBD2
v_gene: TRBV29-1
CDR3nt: TGCAGCGCCCTGGGGAGGGCCTACAATGAGCAGTTCTTC
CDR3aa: CSALGRAYNEQFF

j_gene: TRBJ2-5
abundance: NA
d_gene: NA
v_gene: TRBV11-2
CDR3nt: TGTGCCAGCAGCTTAAGGAGCCGGGAGACCCAGTACTTC
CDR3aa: CASSLRSRETQYF

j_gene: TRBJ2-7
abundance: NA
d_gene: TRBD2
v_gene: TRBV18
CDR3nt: TGTGCCAGCTCACCACTTGGGACTAGTACAGCCCTTGAGCAGTACTTC
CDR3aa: CASSPLGTSTALEQYF

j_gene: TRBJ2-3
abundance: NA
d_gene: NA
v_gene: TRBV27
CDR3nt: TGTGCCAGCAGTTTATGGGGAGGCGGCCCAGATACGCAGTATTTT
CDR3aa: CASSLWGGGPDTQYF

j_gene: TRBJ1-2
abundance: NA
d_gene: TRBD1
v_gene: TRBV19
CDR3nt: TGTGCCAGTACCACCTCCTACAGGGGGCGCGATGGCTACACCTTC
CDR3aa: CASTTSYRGRDGYTF

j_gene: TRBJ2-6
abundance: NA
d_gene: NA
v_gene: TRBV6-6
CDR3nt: TGTGCCAGCAGTCCCCTTCAGGGATGGGGGGCTGGGGCCAACGTCCTGACTTTC
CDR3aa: CASSPLQGWGAGANVLTF

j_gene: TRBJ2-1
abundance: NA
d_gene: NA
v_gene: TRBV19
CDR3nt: TGTGCCAGTAGTATTGAGTACCTGAAAAATGAGCAGTTCTTC
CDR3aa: CASSIEYLKNEQFF

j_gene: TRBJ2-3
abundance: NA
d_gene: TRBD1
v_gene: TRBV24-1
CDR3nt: TGTGCCACCAGTGATCACCGGACAGGGAGGACAGATACGCAGTATTTT
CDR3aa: CATSDHRTGRTDTQYF

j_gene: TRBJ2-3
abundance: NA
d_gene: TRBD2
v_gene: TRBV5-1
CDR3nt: TGCGCCAGCAGCTTTGAGCGGGGGACCGGCACAGATACGCAGTATTTT
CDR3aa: CASSFERGTGTDTQYF

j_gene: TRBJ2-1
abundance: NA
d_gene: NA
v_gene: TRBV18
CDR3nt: TGTGCCAGCTCACCAGGTACTAGCTCCTACAATGAGCAGTTCTTC
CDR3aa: CASSPGTSSYNEQFF

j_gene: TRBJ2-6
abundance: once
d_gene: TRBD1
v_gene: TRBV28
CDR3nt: TGTGCCAGCAGGCCAGGGGGCGACGGGGCCAACGTCCTGACTTTC
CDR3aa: CASRPGGDGANVLTF

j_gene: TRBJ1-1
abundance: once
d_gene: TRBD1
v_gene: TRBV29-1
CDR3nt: TGCAGCGTCCGACAGGGCCCGTGGAACACTGAAGCTTTCTTT
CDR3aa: CSVRQGPWNTEAFF

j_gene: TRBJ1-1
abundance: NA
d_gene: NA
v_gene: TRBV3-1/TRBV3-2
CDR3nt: TGTGCCAGCAGCCAAGCCACGGGGGGGACTGAAGCTTTCTTT
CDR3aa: CASSQATGGTEAFF

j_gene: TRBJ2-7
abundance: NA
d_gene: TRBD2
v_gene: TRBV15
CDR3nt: TGTGCCACCAGCATTGGGCGGGGGGTTACCTACGAGCAGTACTTC
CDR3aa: CATSIGRGVTYEQYF

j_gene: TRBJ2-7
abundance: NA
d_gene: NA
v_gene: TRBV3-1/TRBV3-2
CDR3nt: TGTGCCAGCAGCCAAGATGGGGCAGGGAAATACGAGCAGTACTTC
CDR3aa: CASSQDGAGKYEQYF

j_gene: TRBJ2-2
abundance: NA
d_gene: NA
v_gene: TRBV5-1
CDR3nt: TGCGCCAGCAGCTCCCAGGGGGGCGGGGAGCTGTTTTTT
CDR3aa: CASSSQGGGELFF

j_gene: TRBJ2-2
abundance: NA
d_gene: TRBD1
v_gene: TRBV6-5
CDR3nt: TGTGCCAGCAGCCGGGACAGGGTGACGGGGGAGCTGTTTTTT
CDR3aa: CASSRDRVTGELFF

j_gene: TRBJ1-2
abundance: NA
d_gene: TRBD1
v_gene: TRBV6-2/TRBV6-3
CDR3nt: TGTGCCAGCAGTTACGCAGGGGGCTATGGCTACACCTTC
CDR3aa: CASSYAGGYGYTF

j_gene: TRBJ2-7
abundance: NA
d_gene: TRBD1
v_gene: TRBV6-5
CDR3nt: TGTGCCAGCGGGGACAGGGGGCGGTTCGAGCAGTACTTC
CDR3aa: CASGDRGRFEQYF

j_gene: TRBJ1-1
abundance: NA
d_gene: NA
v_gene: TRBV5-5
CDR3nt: TGTGCCAGCAGCCCCGGGCCGCCTCAGGGCACTGAAGCTTTCTTT
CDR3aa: CASSPGPPQGTEAFF

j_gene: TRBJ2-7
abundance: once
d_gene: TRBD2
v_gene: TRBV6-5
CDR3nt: TGTGCCAGCAGTTTAAGCCTAGCGGCGGAGCAGTACTTC
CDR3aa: CASSLSLAAEQYF

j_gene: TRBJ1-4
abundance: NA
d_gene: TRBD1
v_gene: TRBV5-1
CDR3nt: TGCGCCAGCAGCTTGGACAGGGGGAATTCATATGAAAAACTGTTTTTT
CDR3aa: CASSLDRGNSYEKLFF

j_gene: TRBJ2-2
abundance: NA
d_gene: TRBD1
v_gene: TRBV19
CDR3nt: TGTGCCAGTACCTACAGGGGCCCGGGCACCGGGGAGCTGTTTTTT
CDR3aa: CASTYRGPGTGELFF

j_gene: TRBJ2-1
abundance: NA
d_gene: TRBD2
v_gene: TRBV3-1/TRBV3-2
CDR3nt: TGTGCCAGCAGCGGGACTAGCGCCTACAATGAGCAGTTCTTC
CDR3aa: CASSGTSAYNEQFF

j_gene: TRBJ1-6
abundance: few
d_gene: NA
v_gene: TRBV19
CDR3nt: TGTGCCAGTAGTGCGGACAGTAAGGATTCACCCCTCCACTTT
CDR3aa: CASSADSKDSPLHF